These 15 T cell receptor beta chains were all obtained from the same sample, sequenced in a study of CD4 T cells in relation to SARS-CoV-2 and coronaviruses. Method: immunoSEQ multiplex PCR; TCRdb's copy keeps in-frame clones and lacks some. The table lists about 12,000 clones, about 72% of them singletons, with about 12% in the top ten. These receptors' targets are unknown. The unexposed donors gave CD4+ T cells in about 2011-2019, prior to COVID-19. Isolation of CD4+ T cells took place after approximately eleven days in culture. Input material: CD4+ T cells from PBMCs, cultured in vitro. The receptors come from a human donor in good health.

The chain recombines TRBV6-5 with TRBJ2-1; 9 positions agree with TRBD2. CDR1 and CDR2 (germline): MNHEY, SVGAGI. The CDR3 runs to 15 residues. Trimming at V came to 2 bases and at J to 6 bases, leaving 5 bases not matched to a gene. CDR3 nucleotides: TGTGCCAGCAGTTACCCTCCGGGACTAGCCAATGAGCAGTTCTTC. Encoded protein: CASSYPPGLANEQFF.

The chain couples TRBV29-1 to TRBJ1-1; tentatively, D is TRBD1 (6 bases). V was trimmed by 6 bases and J by 5 bases, leaving 19 bases between them. The CDR3 loop spans 14 amino acids. Germline lookup yields CDR1 SQVTM and CDR2 ANQGSEA. CDR3: CSVETRGADTEAFF. In DNA, the CDR3 is TGCAGCGTAGAGACCCGGGGGGCCGATACTGAAGCTTTCTTT.

The chain uses TRBV20-1 and TRBJ1-2; D is possibly TRBD1 (5 bases). V lost 3 bases, J lost 1 base, and 12 bases lay in between. Germline V CDR1 and CDR2: DFQATT, SNEGSKA (reference sequence). This CDR3 region has 14 residues. CDR3 coding DNA: TGCAGTGCTAGTTCCCGGGGGGGTAACTATGGCTACACCTTC. The encoded protein is CSASSRGGNYGYTF.

The CDR3 protein is CASSLPSGKANYGYTF. The CDR3 nucleotides are TGTGCCAGCAGCTTACCTTCTGGGAAAGCTAACTATGGCTACACCTTC. The chain couples TRBV7-2 to TRBJ1-2, with D hard to call. Germline CDR1 reads SGHTA; CDR2 reads FQGNSA. This CDR3 is built from 16 residues. V was shortened by 2 bases and J by 0 bases, with 13 bases between the two germline ends. Looking up the rest from reference TRBV7-2 and TRBJ1-2 gives the full variable domain: GAGVSQSPSNKVTEKGKDVELRCDPISGHTALYWYRQSLGQGLEFLIYFQGNSAPDKSGLPSDRFSAERTGGSVSTLTIQRTQQEDSAVYLCASSLPSGKANYGYTFGSGTRLTVV.

The chain has TRBV6-5 and TRBJ1-1; TRBD1 aligns across 12 bases. The CDR3 consists of 15 residues. Germline CDR1 reads MNHEY; CDR2 reads SVGAGI. Germline trimming cut 2 bases from V and 4 bases from J; bases unmatched to any gene: 2. The CDR3 nucleotides are TGTGCCAGCAGTTACGGGGGACAGGGGGCCACTGAAGCTTTCTTT. Amino acid sequence: CASSYGGQGATEAFF.

This chain uses TRBV5-1 with TRBJ1-6; TRBD1 aligns across 8 bases. The CDR3 runs 15 residues. Germline trimming cut 3 bases from V and 9 bases from J; bases unmatched to any gene: 8. Per the germline V gene, CDR1 is SGHRS and CDR2 is YFSETQ. CDR3 amino acids: CASSSRTGTGSPLHF. The CDR3 bases are TGCGCCAGCAGCTCGCGGACAGGGACGGGTTCACCCCTCCACTTT.

The V and J genes are TRBV6-5 and TRBJ1-6; unclear D gene. Germline-derived CDR1 and CDR2 are MNHEY and SVGAGI. The CDR3 runs to 14 residues. Trimming took 7 bases from V and 6 from J, leaving 13 bases between them. In DNA form, the CDR3 reads TGTGCCAGCATCCAGAATATCGGTAATTCACCCCTCCACTTT. It specifies CASIQNIGNSPLHF.

J is TRBJ2-3 and V is TRBV7-3; 8 bases are a match to TRBD1. CDR1 and CDR2 (germline): SGHTA, FQGTGA. The CDR3 consists of 14 residues. V gave up 1 base and J gave up 4 bases; unmatched junction bases: 1. The CDR3 sequence is CASSLNRGSDTQYF. Written as DNA, the CDR3 is TGTGCCAGCAGCTTAAACAGGGGGTCAGATACGCAGTATTTT.

This clone occurred once. The chain joins TRBV6-5 to TRBJ1-4, with D hard to call. Trimming shortened V by 0 bases and J by 15 bases, and 11 bases separated the two germline ends. The CDR3 covers 12 residues. Germline V gene sequence: CDR1 MNHEY, CDR2 SVGAGI. In DNA form, the CDR3 reads TGTGCCAGCAGTTACTCAGCGGGCGAGTTGTTTTTT. Translation gives CASSYSAGELFF.

The chain is built from TRBV9 and TRBJ2-1; D gene ambiguous. Trimming pared 0 bases from V and 8 bases from J, leaving 18 bases between. Germline V gene data show CDR1 as SGDLS and CDR2 as YYNGEE. This CDR3 is 16 amino acids long. The CDR3 reads CASSVDVGNMWDEQFF. The CDR3 coding sequence is TGTGCCAGCAGCGTAGACGTGGGGAATATGTGGGATGAGCAGTTCTTC.

This chain links TRBV3-1 (or the pseudogene TRBV3-2) with TRBJ1-2, with TRBD1 identical over 9 bases. This CDR3 comprises 15 residues. Germline lookup yields CDR1 LGHDT and CDR2 YNNKEL (reference sequence). Trimming took 4 bases from V and 2 from J; bases not matched to a gene: 5. The CDR3 DNA reads TGTGCCAGCAGCCGCCAGGACAGGGGAAACTATGGCTACACCTTC. This gives the protein CASSRQDRGNYGYTF.

This clone was counted a few times. V is TRBV2 and J is TRBJ2-1; D gene uncertain. V shed 5 bases and J shed 8 bases, with 7 bases lying between them. Germline-derived CDR1 and CDR2 are SNHLY and FYNNEI. The CDR3 contains 11 residues. This chain's CDR3 is CASSPRDEQFF. DNA for the CDR3: TGTGCCAGCAGTCCTAGGGATGAGCAGTTCTTC.

The chain has TRBV6-2 or TRBV6-3 and TRBJ1-1; 10 nucleotides align to TRBD1. Germline V CDR1 and CDR2: MNHEY, SVGEGT. CDR3 length: 16 residues. J was trimmed by 2 bases and V by 5 bases; bases with no gene match: 8. The CDR3 nucleotides are TGTGCCAGCAGTCGCGGACAGGGGGGGGGAAACACTGAAGCTTTCTTT. Translation: CASSRGQGGGNTEAFF.

The chain recombines TRBV3-1 (or the pseudogene TRBV3-2) with TRBJ2-5; 10 nucleotides agree with TRBD2. The CDR3 is 15 amino acids. Per germline, CDR1 LGHDT and CDR2 YNNKEL (reference sequence). Trimming cost V 4 bases and J 1 base; bases outside gene matches: 3. CDR3 in amino acids: CASSPSGRGQETQYF. The CDR3 coding sequence is TGTGCCAGCAGCCCAAGCGGGAGGGGCCAAGAGACCCAGTACTTC.

This chain connects TRBV4-3 to TRBJ2-1, with TRBD1 identical over 7 bases. Trimming cost V 2 bases and J 4 bases; bases outside gene matches: 14. There are 18 residues in the CDR3. CDR1 LGHNA and CDR2 YSLEER come from the germline V gene. CDR3 coding DNA: TGCGCCAGCAGCCAATTTCTAGAACAGGGGACGCTTTACAATGAGCAGTTCTTC. This sequence encodes CASSQFLEQGTLYNEQFF.